Below are 25 T cell receptor beta chains sequenced from a single sample in a study of cytomegalovirus exposure and HLA in healthy donors. PCR primers comprised 60 Vbeta and 13 Jbeta primers. Produced via immunoSEQ multiplex PCR; TCRdb's table is partial and in-frame only. The sample shows about 170,000 clones, 75% to 90% of them seen only once. Sample: PBMCs. The receptors derive from a woman between 50 and 59 years old in good health and CMV-seropositive.

V and J are TRBV6-5 and TRBJ1-1; 8 positions match TRBD1. Germline V gene sequence: CDR1 MNHEY, CDR2 SVGAGI. V lost 2 bases and J lost 4; bases outside the gene matches: 6. This CDR3 is 15 amino acids long. The CDR3, as DNA: TGTGCCAGCAGTTACCGCAGGGGGCGCGGCACTGAAGCTTTCTTT. Its translation: CASSYRRGRGTEAFF.

The DNA for the CDR3 is TGTGCCAGCAGTTTAGGGCAGACTAGCGGGAGATACAATGAGCAGTTCTTC. Its protein product is CASSLGQTSGRYNEQFF. The rearrangement joins TRBV2 to TRBJ2-1, with 12 bases matching TRBD2. The V and J ends lost 5 bases and 4 bases, in that order; junction bases with no gene match: 9. CDR3 size: 17 residues. Looked up from germline, CDR1 is SNHLY and CDR2 is FYNNEI.

The J gene is TRBJ1-1, the V gene TRBV15; no clear D. The length of the CDR3 is 16 residues. In germline, CDR1 is LNHNV, CDR2 YYDKDF (reference sequence). The V and J ends lost 0 bases and 1 base respectively, with 12 bases between them. The CDR3 is CATSRDIEVGNTEAFF. The CDR3 DNA follows: TGTGCCACCAGCAGAGATATAGAGGTCGGGAACACTGAAGCTTTCTTT.

This clone has a single count. The chain joins TRBV6-1 to TRBJ2-1; D is unclear. Trimming stripped 5 bases from V and 2 bases from J, with 10 bases between. The germline V gene has CDR1 MNHNS and CDR2 SASEGT. The CDR3 is 14 residues long. The CDR3 sequence: CASSNVAPYNEQFF. CDR3 in DNA: TGTGCCAGCAGTAACGTGGCCCCCTACAATGAGCAGTTCTTC.

This clone has just a few counts. Relative to the germline gene, one junction end is altered; a read error may explain this. V usage is TRBV5-8 and J usage is TRBJ2-7, with 7 bases aligning to TRBD1. In germline, CDR1 is SGHTS, CDR2 YDEGEE. The CDR3 length is 14 residues. This CDR3 reads CASTLDRHSYEQYF. The CDR3 region has the DNA TGTGCCAGCACCTTGGACAGGCACTCCTACGAGCAGTACTTC.

V and J are TRBV27 and TRBJ2-7; TRBD2 matches 13 bases. The CDR3 spans 16 residues. The germline gives CDR1 MNHEY, CDR2 SMNVEV (reference sequence). Trimming removed 5 bases from V and 4 bases from J; junction bases left unmatched: 8. The CDR3 nucleotides are TGTGCCAGCAGTCAAACAGGACTAGCGGGAGCGTACGAGCAGTACTTC. The encoded protein is CASSQTGLAGAYEQYF.

The chain employs TRBV19 and TRBJ1-1; 7 bases match TRBD1. Germline V lookup: CDR1 LNHDA, CDR2 SQIVND (reference sequence). This CDR3 has 13 amino acids. Trimming removed 5 bases from V and 11 bases from J; junction bases left unmatched: 11. CDR3 in amino acids: CASSSTLTGSAFF. CDR3 bases: TGTGCCAGTAGTTCCACACTGACAGGGTCGGCTTTCTTT. The complete variable domain, with remaining parts taken from reference TRBV19 and TRBJ1-1, reads DGGITQSPKYLFRKEGQNVTLSCEQNLNHDAMYWYRQDPGQGLRLIYYSQIVNDFQKGDIAEGYSVSREKKESFPLTVTSAQKNPTAFYLCASSSTLTGSAFFGQGTRLTVV.

This sequence joins TRBV5-8 and TRBJ2-5; 8 bases align to TRBD2. The CDR3 consists of 15 residues. Germline V gives CDR1 SGHTS, CDR2 YDEGEE. The junction had 8 bases not matched to a gene; V was cut back by 7 bases and J by 0 bases. Here the CDR3 DNA reads TGTGCCAGCGGTGTGGTCGGGGGGGACCAAGAGACCCAGTACTTC. It yields the protein CASGVVGGDQETQYF.

J is TRBJ2-5 and V is TRBV5-1; tentatively, D is TRBD1 (6 bases). Germline V gene lookup returns CDR1 SGHRS and CDR2 YFSETQ. The CDR3 spans 14 residues. V was pared by 1 base and J by 1 base, with 8 bases between. DNA for the CDR3: TGCGCCAGCAGCTTGTTAGGGGGCCAAGAGACCCAGTACTTC. Amino acid sequence: CASSLLGGQETQYF. Variable domain in full (rest from reference TRBV5-1 and TRBJ2-5): KAGVTQTPRYLIKTRGQQVTLSCSPISGHRSVSWYQQTPGQGLQFLFEYFSETQRNKGNFPGRFSGRQFSNSRSEMNVSTLELGDSALYLCASSLLGGQETQYFGPGTRLLVL.

V is TRBV6-1 and J is TRBJ2-3; 11 bases fit TRBD2. This CDR3 has 16 residues. J gave up 6 bases and V 0 bases, and 5 bases lay outside the gene matches. Per the germline V gene, CDR1 is MNHNS and CDR2 is SASEGT. The CDR3 DNA reads TGTGCCAGCAGTGAAGCGTTAGCGGGGGGGTGGGATACGCAGTATTTT. Its translation is CASSEALAGGWDTQYF.

The CDR3 here is CASSLLHTSGREQFF. The CDR3 DNA reads as TGTGCCAGCAGCTTACTTCACACTAGCGGGCGTGAGCAGTTCTTC. The V and J genes are TRBV7-2 and TRBJ2-1, with TRBD2 matching 9 bases. V shed 2 bases and J 9 bases; nucleotides not matched to a gene: 8. Germline values: CDR1 SGHTA, CDR2 FQGNSA. The CDR3 runs 15 residues. Full variable domain (remainder filled in from reference TRBV7-2 and TRBJ2-1): GAGVSQSPSNKVTEKGKDVELRCDPISGHTALYWYRQSLGQGLEFLIYFQGNSAPDKSGLPSDRFSAERTGGSVSTLTIQRTQQEDSAVYLCASSLLHTSGREQFFGPGTRLTVL.

The rearrangement uses TRBV7-3 and TRBJ1-1; no definite D call. CDR1 SGHTA and CDR2 FQGTGA come from the germline V gene. Trimming pared 2 bases from V and 4 bases from J, leaving 8 bases between. The CDR3 runs to 13 residues. CDR3 sequence (DNA): TGTGCCAGCAGCTTAGAGGGAATCACTGAAGCTTTCTTT. The encoded protein is CASSLEGITEAFF.

The chain combines TRBV4-3 with TRBJ2-5; D perhaps matches TRBD2 (5 bases). The V and J ends lost 0 bases and 5 bases respectively, with 10 bases between them. This CDR3 is 14 amino acids long. CDR1 LGHNA and CDR2 YSLEER come from the germline V gene. The CDR3 here is CASSQDEGIETQYF. The DNA of the CDR3 is TGCGCCAGCAGCCAAGATGAGGGCATTGAGACCCAGTACTTC.

The rearrangement joins TRBV29-1 to TRBJ1-5, with 9 positions matching TRBD1. The germline V gene encodes CDR1 SQVTM and CDR2 ANQGSEA. Germline trimming cut 5 bases from V and 6 bases from J; bases unmatched to any gene: 8. The CDR3 is 14 residues long. CDR3 amino acids: CSVKTGGTGQPQHF. The CDR3 DNA reads as TGCAGCGTTAAAACAGGGGGCACTGGTCAGCCCCAGCATTTT.

V is TRBV5-1 and J is TRBJ1-3; D is unresolved. Between the trimmed V and J ends, which lost 3 bases and 0 bases, there was a span of 16 bases. This CDR3 is 17 amino acids long. Germline CDR1 is SGHRS and CDR2 is YFSETQ. CDR3 DNA sequence: TGCGCCAGCAGCTCGGTCCCGGGGTCGAGCTCTGGAAACACCATATATTTT. It yields the protein CASSSVPGSSSGNTIYF.

The V call is TRBV27, the J call TRBJ2-7, with TRBD2 matching 8 bases. The CDR3 totals 15 residues. V shed 4 bases and J 2 bases; nucleotides not matched to a gene: 7. Germline V CDR1 and CDR2: MNHEY, SMNVEV (reference sequence). For the CDR3, the DNA is TGTGCCAGCAGTTACGTCTCGGGGGGGACCTACGAGCAGTACTTC. This codes for CASSYVSGGTYEQYF.

This clone was observed a handful of times. The chain has TRBV4-1 and TRBJ1-4; 7 nucleotides agree with TRBD1. V trimming: 4 bases; J trimming: 4 bases; junction bases outside the gene matches: 3. This CDR3 is 14 amino acids long. Germline V lookup: CDR1 MGHRA, CDR2 YSYEKL. The CDR3 loop reads CASSRQGSNEKLFF. The CDR3 nucleotides read TGCGCCAGCAGCCGACAGGGAAGTAATGAAAAACTGTTTTTT.

CDR3 DNA sequence: TGTGCCAGTAGGACTAGCGGGGGGTCCTACGAGCAGTACTTC. Its translation: CASRTSGGSYEQYF. The chain recombines TRBV11-2 with TRBJ2-7; 14 bases align to TRBD2. Germline CDR1 reads SGHAT; CDR2 reads FQNNGV. The CDR3 totals 14 residues. V lost 9 bases, J lost 1 base, and 2 bases stayed unmatched.

This clone was picked up a small number of times. CDR3 in amino acids: CASSLEGATNEKLFF. The CDR3 region has the DNA TGCGCCAGCAGCCTGGAGGGAGCAACTAATGAAAAACTGTTTTTT. The V call is TRBV4-3, the J call TRBJ1-4, with D uncertain. From germline, CDR1 is LGHNA and CDR2 YSLEER. V dropped 4 bases and J dropped 0 bases, with 9 bases sitting between them. There are 15 residues in the CDR3.

This clone was counted a few times. J is TRBJ1-5 and V is TRBV28; D remains ambiguous. This CDR3 region has 14 residues. Trimming left V 3 bases short and J 4 bases short, with 10 bases between. The germline gives CDR1 MDHEN, CDR2 SYDVKM. As DNA, the CDR3 is TGTGCCAGCAGTTTCTACGGGGTAAATCAGCCCCAGCATTTT. It is translated as CASSFYGVNQPQHF.

The genes are TRBV9 and TRBJ1-3; tentatively, D is TRBD1 (5 bases). V was trimmed by 1 base and J by 0 bases, leaving 11 bases between them. This CDR3 contains 16 residues. Germline V lookup: CDR1 SGDLS, CDR2 YYNGEE. The CDR3 DNA reads as TGTGCCAGCAGCGTACAGGGTCCGGACTCTGGAAACACCATATATTTT. As protein: CASSVQGPDSGNTIYF.

The rearrangement links TRBV28 to TRBJ1-2, with D perhaps TRBD1 (6 bases). CDR3 length equals 14 residues. The germline V gene has CDR1 MDHEN and CDR2 SYDVKM. Trimming shortened V by 9 bases and J by 5 bases, and 19 bases separated the two germline ends. CDR3 DNA: TGTGCCAGTGCTGAGGCTACCCAGGGGTATGGCTACACCTTC. This codes for CASAEATQGYGYTF.

This chain joins TRBV19 and TRBJ2-2; 10 nucleotides agree with TRBD2. The CDR3 has 15 residues. Germline trimming cut 3 bases from V and 6 bases from J; bases unmatched to any gene: 4. Germline CDR1 reads LNHDA; CDR2 reads SQIVND (reference sequence). The CDR3 DNA is TGTGCCAGTAGTATGAGCGGGGGGGCCCCCGGGGAGCTGTTTTTT. Its protein is CASSMSGGAPGELFF.

This clone turned up a few times. The J gene is TRBJ2-7, the V gene TRBV2, with 8 bases that match TRBD1. Germline loops: CDR1 SNHLY, CDR2 FYNNEI. The length of the CDR3 is 15 residues. V trimming: 5 bases; J trimming: 6 bases; junction bases outside the gene matches: 12. The DNA for the CDR3 is TGTGCCAGCAGTCCAATGTCCAGGGGGCTCGGCGAGCAGTACTTC. Its translation is CASSPMSRGLGEQYF.

V and J are TRBV7-8 and TRBJ1-4; 7 bases line up with TRBD1. The CDR3 spans 12 residues. Unmatched junction bases numbered 4, after V lost 5 bases and J lost 10 bases. The V gene's germline CDR1 is SGHVS and CDR2 FQNEAQ. The chain's CDR3 is CASSVAGGKLFF. CDR3 sequence (DNA): TGTGCCAGCAGCGTTGCAGGGGGAAAACTGTTTTTT.